This T cell receptor (beta chain) was captured in a study of T cell repertoires in cytomegalovirus infection. This clonotype was counted many times. TCRdb reprocessed the reads via MiXCR and lists one record per CDR3 protein. Among some 300,000 distinct CDR3 sequences listed, about a tenth were seen once. The sequenced sample was PBMCs. This TCR was recovered from a human donor in good health (CMV status not recorded). Some clones in this sample may be carry-over from other donors' samples.

The DNA for the CDR3 is TGCAGTGGCCGCGGGGGCCTCTCCTACGAGCAGTACTTC. This codes for CSGRGGLSYEQYF. The chain employs TRBV20-1 and TRBJ2-7; TRBD2 might be the D (7 bases). V was cut by 7 bases and J by 0 bases, with 13 bases left in between. CDR3 length equals 13 residues. Germline CDR1 DFQATT, CDR2 SNEGSKA (reference sequence).